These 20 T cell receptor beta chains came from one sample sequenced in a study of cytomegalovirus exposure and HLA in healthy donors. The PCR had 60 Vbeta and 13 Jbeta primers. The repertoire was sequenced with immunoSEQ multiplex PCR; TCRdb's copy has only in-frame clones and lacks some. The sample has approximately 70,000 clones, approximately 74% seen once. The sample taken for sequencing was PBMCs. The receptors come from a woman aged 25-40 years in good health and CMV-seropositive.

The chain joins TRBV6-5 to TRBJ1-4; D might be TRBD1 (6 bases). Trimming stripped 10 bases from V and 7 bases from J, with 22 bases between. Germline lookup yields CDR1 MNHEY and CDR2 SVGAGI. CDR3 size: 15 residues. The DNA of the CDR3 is TGTGCCACTAAGGGGGTGGGGATTCGGGGTGAAAAACTGTTTTTT. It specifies CATKGVGIRGEKLFF.

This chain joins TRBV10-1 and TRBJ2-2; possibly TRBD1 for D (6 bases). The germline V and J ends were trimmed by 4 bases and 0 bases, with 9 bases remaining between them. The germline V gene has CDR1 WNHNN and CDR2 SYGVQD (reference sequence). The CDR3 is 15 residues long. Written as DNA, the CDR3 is TGCGCCAGCAGTGTGCACAGGGCGAACACCGGGGAGCTGTTTTTT. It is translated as CASSVHRANTGELFF.

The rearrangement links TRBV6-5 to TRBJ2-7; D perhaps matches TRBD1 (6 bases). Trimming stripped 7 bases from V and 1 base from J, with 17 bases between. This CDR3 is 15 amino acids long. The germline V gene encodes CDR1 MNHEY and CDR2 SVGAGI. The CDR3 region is CASTPGQWRSYEQYF. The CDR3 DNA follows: TGTGCCAGCACCCCTGGACAGTGGAGGTCCTACGAGCAGTACTTC.

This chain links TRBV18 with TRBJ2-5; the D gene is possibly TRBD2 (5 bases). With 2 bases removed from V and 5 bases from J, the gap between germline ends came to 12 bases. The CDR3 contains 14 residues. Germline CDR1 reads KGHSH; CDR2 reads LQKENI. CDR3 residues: CASSPGGGSETQYF. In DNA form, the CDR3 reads TGTGCCAGCTCACCAGGTGGCGGGTCGGAGACCCAGTACTTC.

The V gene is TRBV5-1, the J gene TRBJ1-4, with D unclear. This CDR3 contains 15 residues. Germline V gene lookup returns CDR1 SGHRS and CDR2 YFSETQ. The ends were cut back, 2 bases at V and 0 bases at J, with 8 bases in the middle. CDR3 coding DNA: TGCGCCAGCAGCTTTGGCTCCCCAACTAATGAAAAACTGTTTTTT. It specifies CASSFGSPTNEKLFF.

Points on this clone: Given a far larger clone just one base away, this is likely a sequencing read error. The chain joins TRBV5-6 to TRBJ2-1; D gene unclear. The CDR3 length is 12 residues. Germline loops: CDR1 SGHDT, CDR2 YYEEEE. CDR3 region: CSSSLSRNEQFF. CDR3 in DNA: TGTTCCAGCAGCTTGAGCCGTAATGAGCAGTTCTTC.

The chain's CDR3 is CASMVTSGGIYEQYF. CDR3 DNA sequence: TGTGCCAGTATGGTGACTAGCGGAGGGATTTACGAGCAGTACTTC. The rearrangement uses TRBV19 and TRBJ2-7, with TRBD2 matching 9 bases. The CDR3 loop spans 15 amino acids. V was clipped by 7 bases and J by 4 bases; unmatched bases: 11. Germline CDR1 LNHDA, CDR2 SQIVND (reference sequence).

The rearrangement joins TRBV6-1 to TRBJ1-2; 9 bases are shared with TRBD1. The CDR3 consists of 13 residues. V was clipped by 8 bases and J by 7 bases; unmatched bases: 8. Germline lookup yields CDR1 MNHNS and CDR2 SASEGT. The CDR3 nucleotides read TGTGCCAGCCTCCCTGGGACAGGGAGTGGCTACACCTTC. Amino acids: CASLPGTGSGYTF.

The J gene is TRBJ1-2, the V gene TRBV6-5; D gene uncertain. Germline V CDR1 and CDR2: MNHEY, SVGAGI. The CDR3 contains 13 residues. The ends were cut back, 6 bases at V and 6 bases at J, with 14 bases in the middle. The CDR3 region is CASRLEGRNGYTF. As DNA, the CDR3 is TGTGCCAGCAGGCTGGAGGGAAGGAATGGCTACACCTTC.

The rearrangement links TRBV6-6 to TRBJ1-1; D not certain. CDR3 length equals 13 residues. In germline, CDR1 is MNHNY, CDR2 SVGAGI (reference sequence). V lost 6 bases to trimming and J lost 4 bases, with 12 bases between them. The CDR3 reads CASSHGSRTEAFF. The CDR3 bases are TGTGCCAGCAGCCACGGGTCGCGCACTGAAGCTTTCTTT.

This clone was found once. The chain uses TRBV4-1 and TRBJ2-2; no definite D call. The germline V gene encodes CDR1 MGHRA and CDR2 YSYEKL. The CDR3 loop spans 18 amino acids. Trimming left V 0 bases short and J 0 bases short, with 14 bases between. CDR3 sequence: CASSQDPVSATNTGELFF. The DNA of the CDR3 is TGCGCCAGCAGCCAAGACCCAGTAAGCGCTACGAACACCGGGGAGCTGTTTTTT.

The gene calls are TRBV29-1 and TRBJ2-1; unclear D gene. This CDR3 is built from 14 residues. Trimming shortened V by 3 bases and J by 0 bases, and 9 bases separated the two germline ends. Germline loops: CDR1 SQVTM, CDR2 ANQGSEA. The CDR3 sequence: CSVEWYSSYNEQFF. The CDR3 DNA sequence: TGCAGCGTTGAGTGGTACAGCTCCTACAATGAGCAGTTCTTC.

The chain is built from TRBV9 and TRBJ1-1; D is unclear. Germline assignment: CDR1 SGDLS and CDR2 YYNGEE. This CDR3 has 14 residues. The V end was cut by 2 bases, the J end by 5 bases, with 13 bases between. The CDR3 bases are TGTGCCAGCAGCGTGGAGAATGCCGGAACTGAAGCTTTCTTT. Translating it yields CASSVENAGTEAFF.

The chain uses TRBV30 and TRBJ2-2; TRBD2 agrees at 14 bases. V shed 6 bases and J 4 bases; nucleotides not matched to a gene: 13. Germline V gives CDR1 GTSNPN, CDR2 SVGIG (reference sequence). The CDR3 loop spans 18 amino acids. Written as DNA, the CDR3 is TGTGCCTGTACTTCCGGGACTAGCGGGAGCAGGTTCACCGGGGAGCTGTTTTTT. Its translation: CACTSGTSGSRFTGELFF.

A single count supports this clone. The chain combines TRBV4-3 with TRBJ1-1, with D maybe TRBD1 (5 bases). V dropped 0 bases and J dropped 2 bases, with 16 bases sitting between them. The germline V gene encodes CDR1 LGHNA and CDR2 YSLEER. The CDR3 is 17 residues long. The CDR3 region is CASSQDSRGTGNTEAFF. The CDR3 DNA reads TGCGCCAGCAGCCAAGATTCCCGGGGGACGGGAAACACTGAAGCTTTCTTT.

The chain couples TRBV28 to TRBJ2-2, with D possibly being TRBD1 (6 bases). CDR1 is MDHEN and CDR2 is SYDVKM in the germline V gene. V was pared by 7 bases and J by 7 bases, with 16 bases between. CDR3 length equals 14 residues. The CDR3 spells CASNYLGTIGELFF. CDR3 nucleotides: TGTGCCAGCAACTACCTAGGGACAATCGGGGAGCTGTTTTTT.

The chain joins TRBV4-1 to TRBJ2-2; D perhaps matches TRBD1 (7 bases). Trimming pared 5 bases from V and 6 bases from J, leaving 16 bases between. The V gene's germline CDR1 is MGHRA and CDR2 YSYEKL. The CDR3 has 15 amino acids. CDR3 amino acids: CASSKGQGGPGELFF. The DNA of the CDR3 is TGCGCCAGCAGCAAAGGGCAGGGGGGTCCCGGGGAGCTGTTTTTT.

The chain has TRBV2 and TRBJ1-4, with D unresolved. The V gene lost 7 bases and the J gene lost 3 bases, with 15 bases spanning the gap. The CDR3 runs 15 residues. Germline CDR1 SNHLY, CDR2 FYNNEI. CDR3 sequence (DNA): TGTGCCAGCAAGCGCAGTCCCGAACCTAATGAAAAACTGTTTTTT. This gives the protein CASKRSPEPNEKLFF.

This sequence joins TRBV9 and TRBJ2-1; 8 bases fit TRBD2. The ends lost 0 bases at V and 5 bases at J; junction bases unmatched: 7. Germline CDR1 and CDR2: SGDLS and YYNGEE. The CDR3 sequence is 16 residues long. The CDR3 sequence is CASSVATGLADNEQFF. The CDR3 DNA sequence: TGTGCCAGCAGCGTAGCGACAGGACTAGCTGACAATGAGCAGTTCTTC.

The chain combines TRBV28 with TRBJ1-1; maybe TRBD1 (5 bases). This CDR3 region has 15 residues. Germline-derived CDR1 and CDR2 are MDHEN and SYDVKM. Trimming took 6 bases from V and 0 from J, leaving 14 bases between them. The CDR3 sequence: CASSLLQAVNTEAFF. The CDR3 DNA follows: TGTGCCAGCAGCCTTTTACAGGCTGTGAACACTGAAGCTTTCTTT.